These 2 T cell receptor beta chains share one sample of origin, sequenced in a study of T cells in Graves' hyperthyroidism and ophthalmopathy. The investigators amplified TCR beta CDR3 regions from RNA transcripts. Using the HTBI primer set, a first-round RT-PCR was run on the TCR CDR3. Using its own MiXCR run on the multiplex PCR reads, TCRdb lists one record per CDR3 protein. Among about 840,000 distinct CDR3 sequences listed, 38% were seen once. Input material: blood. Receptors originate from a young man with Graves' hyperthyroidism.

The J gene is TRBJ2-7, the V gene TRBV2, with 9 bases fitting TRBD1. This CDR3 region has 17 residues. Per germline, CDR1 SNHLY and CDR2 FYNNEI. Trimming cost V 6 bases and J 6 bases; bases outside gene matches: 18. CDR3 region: CASSQDLYRDRASEQYF. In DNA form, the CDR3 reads TGTGCCAGCAGCCAAGACCTATACCGGGACAGGGCCTCCGAGCAGTACTTC.

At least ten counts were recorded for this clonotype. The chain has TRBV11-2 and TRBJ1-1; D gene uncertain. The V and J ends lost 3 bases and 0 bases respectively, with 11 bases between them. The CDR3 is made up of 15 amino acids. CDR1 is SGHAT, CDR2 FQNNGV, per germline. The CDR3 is CASSFGVSMNTEAFF. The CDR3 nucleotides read TGTGCCAGCAGCTTCGGGGTTAGCATGAACACTGAAGCTTTCTTT.